These 27 T cell receptor beta chains were sequenced from one sample in a study of T-cell reconstitution after alpha-beta-depleted transplantation in children. Unique molecular identifiers were built into the TCRbeta library. In TCRdb, the PCR reads were re-called with MiXCR into one record per CDR3 protein. Here the sample spans hundreds of thousands of distinct CDR3 sequences, approximately 12% being singletons. The source was PBMCs, mostly from graft donor cells, collected 360 days after TCRalphabeta/CD19-depleted stem cell transplant. The source is a male patient between 10 and 17 years old who had a stem cell transplant for acute myeloid leukemia, so the T cells may come from the graft donor.

This clonotype was counted at least ten times. The chain is built from TRBV29-1 and TRBJ2-7; D gene ambiguous. The CDR3 has 13 amino acids. V was clipped by 1 base and J by 2 bases, with 9 bases between them. CDR1 and CDR2 (germline): SQVTM, ANQGSEA. The CDR3 sequence is CSVEVLNPYEQYF. CDR3 nucleotide sequence: TGCAGCGTTGAAGTTCTTAACCCCTACGAGCAGTACTTC.

This clonotype was recorded at least ten times. The chain carries TRBV11-2 and TRBJ2-3; D might be TRBD2 (5 bases). The CDR3 contains 16 residues. Trimming removed 6 bases at V and 1 base at J, with 17 bases between. Germline V gene sequence: CDR1 SGHAT, CDR2 FQNNGV. CDR3 region: CASSYSLPDCTDTQYF. CDR3 DNA: TGTGCCAGCAGTTATAGCTTACCGGACTGCACAGATACGCAGTATTTT. Full variable domain (outside the CDR3, taken from reference TRBV11-2 and TRBJ2-3): EAGVAQSPRYKIIEKRQSVAFWCNPISGHATLYWYQQILGQGPKLLIQFQNNGVVDDSQLPKDRFSAERLKGVDSTLKIQPAKLEDSAVYLCASSYSLPDCTDTQYFGPGTRLTVL.

There are many counts of this clonotype. The germline gene is not matched at one end of the junction; a read error may be the cause. CDR3 DNA: TGTGCCAGCAAAATCACTAGCGGGAGGGCCATTTTAAGCTTC. Protein product: CASKITSGRAILSF. This chain uses TRBV7-3 with TRBJ2-1; 13 bases map to TRBD2. The germline gives CDR1 SGHTA, CDR2 FQGTGA. The CDR3 is 14 amino acids.

Comments on this clonotype: A read error may explain this, as a much larger clone is one base away. This sequence joins TRBV2 and TRBJ2-5; TRBD1 might be the D (6 bases). From germline, CDR1 is SNHLY and CDR2 FYNNEI. The length of the CDR3 is 12 residues. With 6 bases removed from V and 3 bases from J, the gap between germline ends came to 8 bases. For the CDR3, the DNA is TGTGCCAGCAGAGAGGGGGAAGAGACCCAGTACTTC. Encoded protein: CASREGEETQYF.

V usage is TRBV6-1 and J usage is TRBJ2-7; no reliable D call. Trimming took 8 bases from V and 0 from J, leaving 17 bases between them. Germline loops: CDR1 MNHNS, CDR2 SASEGT. This CDR3 is 15 amino acids long. The CDR3 sequence: CASRRDPISSYEQYF. In nucleotides, the CDR3 is TGTGCCAGCCGGAGAGACCCCATTAGCTCCTACGAGCAGTACTTC.

This clonotype was counted many times. The chain joins TRBV25-1 to TRBJ1-1; a weak D match, TRBD1 (6 bases). V lost 7 bases and J lost 1, with 10 bases in between. Germline CDR1 reads MGHDK; CDR2 reads SYGVNS. CDR3 length: 13 amino acids. The CDR3 is CASTRTANTEAFF. DNA of the CDR3: TGTGCCAGCACCCGGACAGCGAACACTGAAGCTTTCTTT.

CDR3 region: CASSQDLAGSYEQYF. The DNA of the CDR3 is TGCGCCAGCAGCCAAGATCTGGCAGGGTCCTACGAGCAGTACTTC. The chain links TRBV4-3 to TRBJ2-7, with a tentative D call TRBD1 (5 bases). The CDR3 loop spans 15 amino acids. The germline CDR1 and CDR2 sequences are LGHNA and YSLEER. V lost 0 bases to trimming and J lost 1 base, with 10 bases between them.

There are a few counts of this clonotype. The rearrangement joins TRBV28 to TRBJ2-7, with D perhaps TRBD1 or TRBD2 (5 bases each). The V end was cut by 6 bases, the J end by 3 bases, with 15 bases between. The CDR3 sequence is 14 residues long. Germline values: CDR1 MDHEN, CDR2 SYDVKM. CDR3 protein: CASRDPGTFYEQYF. Written as DNA, the CDR3 is TGTGCCAGCAGGGATCCCGGGACCTTCTACGAGCAGTACTTC.

J is TRBJ2-7 and V is TRBV13; a possible D gene is TRBD2 (5 bases). This CDR3 is 12 amino acids long. The V gene's germline CDR1 is PRHDT and CDR2 FYEKMQ (reference sequence). Trimming removed 10 bases from V and 5 bases from J, with 15 bases in between. The CDR3 bases are TGTGCCATTGAAATTGCGAGGGACGAGCAGTACTTC. Protein product: CAIEIARDEQYF.

The rearrangement uses TRBV7-3 and TRBJ2-1; TRBD2 matches at 7 bases. Germline CDR1 reads SGHTA; CDR2 reads FQGTGA. J gave up 1 base and V 5 bases, and 11 bases lay outside the gene matches. This CDR3 is built from 17 residues. CDR3 sequence: CASSHGSGLGSYNEQFF. The CDR3 DNA reads as TGTGCCAGCAGCCACGGTAGCGGGTTAGGTTCCTACAATGAGCAGTTCTTC.

The chain links TRBV28 to TRBJ2-7, with D possibly matching TRBD1 (8 bases). Per the germline V gene, CDR1 is MDHEN and CDR2 is SYDVKM. Between the trimmed V and J ends, which lost 4 bases and 0 bases, there was a span of 31 bases. The CDR3 totals 21 residues. CDR3 coding DNA: TGTGCCAGCAGTTCACAGGGGGGGCCCACCACAGGGGAGTATAGCTCCTACGAGCAGTACTTC. Its translation is CASSSQGGPTTGEYSSYEQYF.

The chain is built from TRBV7-9 and TRBJ2-7, with TRBD1 matching over 8 bases. Germline CDR1 SEHNR, CDR2 FQNEAQ (reference sequence). This CDR3 comprises 16 residues. V dropped 4 bases and J dropped 6; count of bases not matched to a gene: 14. The CDR3 region has the DNA TGTGCCAGCAGCTCAGAGCTTGGACAGGGTCGATCCGAGCAGTACTTC. It codes for CASSSELGQGRSEQYF.

This clonotype was counted a few times. V gene TRBV27 combines with J gene TRBJ1-1; D ambiguous. The V gene lost 2 bases and the J gene lost 1 base, with 14 bases spanning the gap. The CDR3 has 16 amino acids. The germline gives CDR1 MNHEY, CDR2 SMNVEV (reference sequence). The CDR3 region has the DNA TGTGCCAGCAGTTTAATAAAGACCAGGTGGAACACTGAAGCTTTCTTT. Translated: CASSLIKTRWNTEAFF.

The J gene is TRBJ2-5, the V gene TRBV29-1, with TRBD1 identical over 7 bases. The CDR3 consists of 16 residues. Looked up from germline, CDR1 is SQVTM and CDR2 is ANQGSEA. Losses at the gene ends were 5 bases for V and 5 bases for J; bases not matched to a gene: 17. The CDR3 nucleotides are TGCAGCGTTAGACACCGGGACAGTATGCCTCGGGAGACCCAGTACTTC. This gives the protein CSVRHRDSMPRETQYF.

This clonotype was seen repeatedly, ten times or more. V and J are TRBV5-1 and TRBJ2-7; no clear D gene. CDR3 length: 13 residues. CDR1 and CDR2 (germline): SGHRS, YFSETQ. V shed 0 bases and J shed 4 bases, with 8 bases lying between them. Here the CDR3 DNA reads TGCGCCAGCAGCTTGGCAACGGATTACGAGCAGTACTTC. Its translation is CASSLATDYEQYF.

The chain has TRBV20-1 and TRBJ2-3; D perhaps matches TRBD1 (7 bases). Germline lookup yields CDR1 DFQATT and CDR2 SNEGSKA (reference sequence). This CDR3 comprises 13 residues. V was pared by 6 bases and J by 4 bases, with 14 bases between. The CDR3 region is CSAPQGGPDTQYF. The CDR3 nucleotides are TGCAGTGCGCCCCAGGGGGGCCCAGATACGCAGTATTTT.

This clonotype appeared a few times. The rearrangement links TRBV4-3 to TRBJ2-2; 9 bases are a match to TRBD2. Germline assignment: CDR1 LGHNA and CDR2 YSLEER. The CDR3 runs 19 residues. The V gene end was trimmed by 0 bases and the J gene end by 0 bases; junction bases not matched to a gene: 8. The CDR3 bases are TGCGCCAGCAGCCAAGATCTTCCTAGCGGGGTCGCGAACACCGGGGAGCTGTTTTTT. Protein product: CASSQDLPSGVANTGELFF.

This chain links TRBV7-9 with TRBJ2-1, with 10 bases aligning to TRBD2. Germline V gene lookup returns CDR1 SEHNR and CDR2 FQNEAQ (reference sequence). This CDR3 contains 16 residues. With V trimmed by 5 bases and J by 3 bases, 7 bases remained unmatched. CDR3 protein: CASSRTSGDNYNEQFF. CDR3 coding DNA: TGTGCCAGCAGCCGGACTAGCGGAGACAACTACAATGAGCAGTTCTTC.

This clonotype was detected a few times. This chain joins TRBV10-3 and TRBJ1-4; D call uncertain. The germline gives CDR1 ENHRY, CDR2 SYGVKD. This CDR3 is 13 amino acids long. The ends were cut back, 8 bases at V and 0 bases at J, with 7 bases in the middle. The CDR3 region is CAIGTTTNEKLFF. The CDR3 DNA follows: TGTGCCATCGGAACTACAACTAATGAAAAACTGTTTTTT.

This clonotype came up a few times. V and J are TRBV29-1 and TRBJ1-3; D is unresolved. The CDR3 loop spans 12 amino acids. Germline CDR1 is SQVTM and CDR2 is ANQGSEA. Trimming removed 6 bases at V and 4 bases at J, with 10 bases between. The CDR3: CSVHSGGNTIYF. The CDR3 DNA reads as TGCAGCGTCCATTCGGGCGGAAACACCATATATTTT.

This clonotype was picked up many times. The chain recombines TRBV7-6 with TRBJ2-7, with D possibly being TRBD2 (5 bases). Germline assignment: CDR1 SGHVS and CDR2 FNYEAQ. With 3 bases removed from V and 0 bases from J, the gap between germline ends came to 9 bases. The CDR3 consists of 14 residues. The CDR3 here is CASSLTDSSYEQYF. CDR3 DNA sequence: TGTGCCAGCAGCTTGACGGACTCCTCCTACGAGCAGTACTTC.

The chain couples TRBV7-2 to TRBJ2-7; D ambiguous. The CDR3 sequence is 14 residues long. Trimming cost V 3 bases and J 3 bases, with 12 bases left between them. The germline CDR1 and CDR2 sequences are SGHTA and FQGNSA. Here the CDR3 reads CASSFWAPDYEQYF. In DNA form, the CDR3 reads TGTGCCAGCAGCTTTTGGGCCCCCGACTACGAGCAGTACTTC.

This clonotype appeared many times. The chain carries TRBV10-3 and TRBJ2-3; 7 bases match TRBD2. From germline, CDR1 is ENHRY and CDR2 SYGVKD. The CDR3 consists of 16 residues. V shed 2 bases and J 0 bases; nucleotides not matched to a gene: 5. CDR3 bases: TGTGCCATCAGTGAGACCTATAGCGGGAGCACAGATACGCAGTATTTT. The encoded protein is CAISETYSGSTDTQYF.

Only a few counts were recorded for this clonotype. This chain joins TRBV6-1 and TRBJ1-3; maybe TRBD1 (5 bases). Trimming stripped 5 bases from V and 0 bases from J, with 11 bases between. Germline V gene sequence: CDR1 MNHNS, CDR2 SASEGT. CDR3 size: 15 residues. The CDR3 DNA reads as TGTGCCAGCAGTCAAACAGGCACCTCTGGAAACACCATATATTTT. Its protein is CASSQTGTSGNTIYF.

This clonotype was seen a handful of times. The rearrangement uses TRBV25-1 and TRBJ2-7; TRBD2 is a possible D gene (5 bases). The CDR3 is 13 amino acids. Between the trimmed V and J ends, which lost 6 bases and 4 bases, there was a span of 13 bases. In germline, CDR1 is MGHDK, CDR2 SYGVNS. Here the CDR3 DNA reads TGTGCCAGCAGGGAGAACGGGGATTACGAGCAGTACTTC. Translated: CASRENGDYEQYF.

This clonotype was recorded a few times. The CDR3 protein is CASSPRTVFPMNTEAFF. CDR3 DNA sequence: TGTGCCAGCAGTCCCCGGACAGTTTTTCCCATGAACACTGAAGCTTTCTTT. The rearrangement uses TRBV12-3 or TRBV12-4 and TRBJ1-1; perhaps TRBD1 as D (6 bases). The CDR3 spans 17 residues. V lost 5 bases to trimming and J lost 0 bases, with 19 bases between them.

The V gene is TRBV27, the J gene TRBJ2-3; no clear D gene. This CDR3 is built from 14 residues. Per germline, CDR1 MNHEY and CDR2 SMNVEV (reference sequence). V was clipped by 4 bases and J by 3 bases, with 11 bases between them. CDR3 DNA sequence: TGTGCCAGCAGTTACACCGATCGAACAGATACGCAGTATTTT. Its translation is CASSYTDRTDTQYF.